This entry lists 12 T cell receptor beta chains sequenced from one sample in a study of early T cells in non-severe SARS-CoV-2 infection. TCRdb analysed the 5' RACE reads with MiXCR anew, one entry per CDR3 protein. The table records under 35,000 distinct CDR3 sequences, roughly 5.4% of them present only once. Sequences were obtained from whole blood. Receptor source: an adult who was a healthcare worker with PCR-confirmed SARS-CoV-2 infection or an uninfected control (not recorded which).

Many counts were recorded for this clonotype. The rearrangement uses TRBV7-8 and TRBJ2-5; 7 nucleotides match TRBD1. The CDR3 loop spans 14 amino acids. Per germline, CDR1 SGHVS and CDR2 FQNEAQ. Trimming removed 5 bases from V and 4 bases from J; junction bases left unmatched: 7. Here the CDR3 DNA reads TGTGCCAGCAGCCCCGGGACAGTAAGAGAGACCCAGTACTTC. Translation: CASSPGTVRETQYF. The full variable domain, completed using reference TRBV7-8 and TRBJ2-5, is GAGVSQSPRYKVAKRGQDVALRCDPISGHVSLFWYQQALGQGPEFLTYFQNEAQLDKSGLPSDRFFAERPEGSVSTLKIQRTQQEDSAVYLCASSPGTVRETQYFGPGTRLLVL.

The sample holds a few counts of this clonotype. At one boundary the junction diverges from the germline segment, which might be a read error. V is TRBV5-5 and J is TRBJ1-1, with 12 bases aligning to TRBD1. Germline CDR1 and CDR2: SGHKS and YYEKEE (reference sequence). The CDR3 runs 14 residues. This CDR3 is CASSLGQGAATTPF. CDR3 bases: TGTGCCAGCAGCCTGGGACAGGGGGCCGCCACAACCCCCTTT.

Ten or more counts support this clonotype. The rearrangement uses TRBV20-1 and TRBJ2-1, with 12 positions matching TRBD2. V shed 1 base, J shed 14 bases, and the junction held 9 bases outside the gene matches. Germline CDR1 and CDR2: DFQATT and SNEGSKA (reference sequence). There are 14 residues in the CDR3. CDR3 DNA sequence: TGCAGTGCTAGAGTCCCTCGACTAGCGGGAGTAGAGTTCTTC. Protein: CSARVPRLAGVEFF.

The chain joins TRBV20-1 to TRBJ2-1; TRBD2 aligns across 12 bases. V dropped 0 bases and J dropped 8; count of bases not matched to a gene: 11. Germline-derived CDR1 and CDR2 are DFQATT and SNEGSKA (reference sequence). The CDR3 has 17 residues. CDR3 protein: CSARDQSLAGGPDEQFF. CDR3 DNA: TGCAGTGCTAGAGATCAGAGTCTAGCGGGAGGGCCGGATGAGCAGTTCTTC.

The gene calls are TRBV27 and TRBJ2-2, with TRBD1 matching 9 bases. This CDR3 is 15 amino acids long. Germline values: CDR1 MNHEY, CDR2 SMNVEV (reference sequence). Losses at the gene ends were 5 bases for V and 3 bases for J; bases not matched to a gene: 4. The DNA of the CDR3 is TGTGCCAGCAGTACAGGACAGGGGCACACCGGGGAGCTGTTTTTT. This translates into CASSTGQGHTGELFF.

This rearrangement joins TRBV7-2 to TRBJ2-7; 13 nucleotides line up with TRBD2. J gave up 7 bases and V 4 bases, and 7 bases lay outside the gene matches. The CDR3 has 15 residues. Germline assignment: CDR1 SGHTA and CDR2 FQGNSA. The CDR3 region is CASSSTSGRAGEQYF. The CDR3 coding sequence is TGTGCCAGCAGCTCCACTAGCGGGAGGGCCGGGGAGCAGTACTTC.

In its sample, this clonotype was seen a few times. The V call is TRBV6-6, the J call TRBJ2-1; TRBD2 matches 9 bases. Trimming at V came to 0 bases and at J to 0 bases, leaving 6 bases not matched to a gene. Germline V gene lookup returns CDR1 MNHNY and CDR2 SVGAGI (reference sequence). The CDR3 is 18 amino acids. CDR3 nucleotide sequence: TGTGCCAGCAGTTACTCTGTGCCTAGCGGGAACTCCTACAATGAGCAGTTCTTC. It yields the protein CASSYSVPSGNSYNEQFF.

This clonotype turned up a few times. This sequence joins TRBV20-1 and TRBJ1-4, with no clear D. The CDR3 spans 14 residues. Trimming removed 4 bases from V and 0 bases from J, with 9 bases in between. The germline V gene has CDR1 DFQATT and CDR2 SNEGSKA (reference sequence). The CDR3 loop is CSATHPATNEKLFF. CDR3 bases: TGCAGTGCTACCCATCCTGCAACTAATGAAAAACTGTTTTTT.

The table lists this clonotype with a few counts. The chain employs TRBV28 and TRBJ1-3; D ambiguous. Germline CDR1 and CDR2: MDHEN and SYDVKM. The CDR3 loop spans 16 amino acids. V lost 7 bases and J 6 bases, leaving 22 bases between the germline ends. The CDR3 region has the DNA TGTGCCAGCAACACAATGGATGGACGGACTGAAAACACCATATATTTT. It is translated as CASNTMDGRTENTIYF.

This clonotype was picked up many times. This chain joins TRBV20-1 and TRBJ1-2; TRBD1 matches at 9 bases. The CDR3 sequence is 14 residues long. The junction had 9 bases not matched to a gene; V was cut back by 6 bases and J by 4 bases. Per germline, CDR1 DFQATT and CDR2 SNEGSKA (reference sequence). CDR3 coding DNA: TGCAGTGCCCAACCGGGACAGGGAGCCTATGGCTACACCTTC. Its protein product is CSAQPGQGAYGYTF.

In this sample, this clonotype turned up many times. The chain links TRBV7-9 to TRBJ1-2, with D tentatively TRBD1 (5 bases). Germline loops: CDR1 SEHNR, CDR2 FQNEAQ (reference sequence). V lost 4 bases and J 0 bases, leaving 18 bases between the germline ends. CDR3 length equals 17 residues. CDR3 in DNA: TGTGCCAGCAGCTCTGGGGAGGGGTCGAGAGCTAACTATGGCTACACCTTC. As protein: CASSSGEGSRANYGYTF.

At least ten counts were recorded for this clonotype. This chain joins TRBV28 and TRBJ1-5; tentatively, D is TRBD1 (6 bases). The V gene's germline CDR1 is MDHEN and CDR2 SYDVKM. CDR3 length: 15 residues. V was cut by 6 bases and J by 4 bases, with 16 bases left in between. The CDR3 here is CASRRDWGLNQPQHF. The CDR3 DNA is TGTGCCAGCAGGAGAGATTGGGGGCTAAATCAGCCCCAGCATTTT.